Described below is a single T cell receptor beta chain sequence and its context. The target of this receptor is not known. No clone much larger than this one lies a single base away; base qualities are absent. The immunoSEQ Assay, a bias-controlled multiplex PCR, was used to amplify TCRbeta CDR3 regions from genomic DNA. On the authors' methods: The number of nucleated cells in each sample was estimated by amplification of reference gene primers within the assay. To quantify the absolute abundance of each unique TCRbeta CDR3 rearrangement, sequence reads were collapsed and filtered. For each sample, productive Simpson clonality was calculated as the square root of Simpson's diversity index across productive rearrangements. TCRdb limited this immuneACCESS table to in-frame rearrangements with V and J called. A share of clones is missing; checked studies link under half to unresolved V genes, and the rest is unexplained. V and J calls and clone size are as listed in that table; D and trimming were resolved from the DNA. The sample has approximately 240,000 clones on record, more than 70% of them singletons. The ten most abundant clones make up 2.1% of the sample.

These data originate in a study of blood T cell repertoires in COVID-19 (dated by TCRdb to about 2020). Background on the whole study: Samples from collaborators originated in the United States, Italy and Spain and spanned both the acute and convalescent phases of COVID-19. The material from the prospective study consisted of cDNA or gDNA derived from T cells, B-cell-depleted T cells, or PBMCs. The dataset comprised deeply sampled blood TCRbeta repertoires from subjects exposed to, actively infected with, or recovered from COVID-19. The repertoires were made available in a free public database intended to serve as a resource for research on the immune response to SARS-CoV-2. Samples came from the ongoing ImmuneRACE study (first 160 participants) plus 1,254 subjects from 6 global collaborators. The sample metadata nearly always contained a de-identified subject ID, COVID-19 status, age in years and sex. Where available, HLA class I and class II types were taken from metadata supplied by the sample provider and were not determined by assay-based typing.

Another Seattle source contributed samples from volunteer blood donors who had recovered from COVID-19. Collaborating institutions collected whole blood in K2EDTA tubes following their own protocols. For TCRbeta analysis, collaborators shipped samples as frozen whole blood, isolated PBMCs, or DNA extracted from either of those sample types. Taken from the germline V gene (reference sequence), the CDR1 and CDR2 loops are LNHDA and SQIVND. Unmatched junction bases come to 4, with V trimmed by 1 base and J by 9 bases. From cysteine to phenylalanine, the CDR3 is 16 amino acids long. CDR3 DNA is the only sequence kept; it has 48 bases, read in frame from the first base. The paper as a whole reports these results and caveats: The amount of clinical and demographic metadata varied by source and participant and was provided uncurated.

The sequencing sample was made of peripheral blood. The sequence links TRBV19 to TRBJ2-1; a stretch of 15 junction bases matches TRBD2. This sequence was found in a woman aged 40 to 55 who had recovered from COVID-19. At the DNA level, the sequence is TGTGCCAGTAGTATAGGCGGACTAGCGGGAGGGGGTGAGCAGTTCTTC. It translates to CASSIGGLAGGGEQFF.